The clone carrying this T cell receptor (beta chain) has just a few counts. The antigen remains unidentified. Germline-derived CDR1 and CDR2 are MNHNY and SVGAGI (reference sequence). V gave up 11 bases and J gave up 4 bases; unmatched junction bases: 9. This CDR3 is built from 13 residues. Unique molecular identifiers featured in each of the TCR beta cDNA libraries. Out of roughly 0.85 to 10 million T cells, about 460,000 cDNA molecules were generated. TCRdb fed the PCR reads into MiXCR, producing one record per CDR3 protein. This sample yields roughly 870,000 distinct CDR3 sequences, of which around 50% are seen a single time; approximately 4.4% belongs to the top ten. This record belongs to a study of post-analysis software for immune sequencing data. Overall study results and limits: Comparison of patients with controls showed about 5 TRBV segments more frequent in patients, TRBV5-6, TRBV5-1 and TRBV20-1 among them. Controls had significantly higher normalized Chao1 diversity than multiple sclerosis patients.

The chain combines TRBV6-6 with TRBJ2-7, with 9 bases that match TRBD1. The sample was blood. The receptor was isolated from a girl aged 10 to 17 with multiple sclerosis. CDR3 DNA sequence: TGTGCCGTACTGATGACAGGGGGGTACGAGCAGTACTTC. Its translation: CAVLMTGGYEQYF.